This passage covers 12 T cell receptor beta chains from one sample sequenced in a study of regulatory T cells in long-lasting Graves disease. With iRepertoire HTBI primers and Arm-PCR of CDR3 regions, TCR beta libraries were built. TCRdb reanalysed the multiplex PCR reads using MiXCR and keeps one entry per CDR3 protein. The sample comprises roughly 400,000 distinct CDR3 sequences, roughly 20% of which are singletons, and around 21% rests with the top ten. Time point given: persistent/refractory GD, antithyroid drugs over 5 years with positive TRAb. The authors made the TCR library using RNA they extracted from PBMCs. The source material was peripheral blood mononuclear cells (PBMCs), sampled when the disease was refractory, from a patient treated with antithyroid drugs. Source of these receptors: a female donor with Graves disease.

The V call is TRBV14, the J call TRBJ1-3; 7 bases align to TRBD1. The CDR3 is 15 residues long. The junction had 6 bases not matched to a gene; V was cut back by 3 bases and J by 4 bases. Germline CDR1 reads SGHDN; CDR2 reads FVKESK. CDR3 in amino acids: CASSHAQGRGNTIYF. CDR3 nucleotide sequence: TGTGCCAGCAGCCACGCACAGGGGCGCGGAAACACCATATATTTT.

This clonotype was counted many times. This chain joins TRBV12-3 or TRBV12-4 and TRBJ1-5; no reliable D call. V was trimmed by 6 bases and J by 0 bases, leaving 15 bases between them. The CDR3 loop spans 16 amino acids. CDR3 region: CASRALKDNSNQPQHF. The DNA of the CDR3 is TGTGCCAGCAGGGCCCTTAAGGATAATAGCAATCAGCCCCAGCATTTT.

This clonotype has a handful of counts. The chain links TRBV7-2 to TRBJ1-5; 7 bases are shared with TRBD1. In germline, CDR1 is SGHTA, CDR2 FQGNSA. The CDR3 loop spans 13 amino acids. J gave up 7 bases and V 8 bases, and 8 bases lay outside the gene matches. CDR3 nucleotides: TGTGCCAGCCAACAGGGGCCCAACCAGCCCCAGCATTTT. Residues: CASQQGPNQPQHF.

The rearrangement joins TRBV7-8 to TRBJ1-2; 11 bases align to TRBD1. The J segment lost 8 bases and the V segment lost 5 bases, leaving 10 bases of the junction unmatched. This CDR3 spans 15 amino acids. Germline loops: CDR1 SGHVS, CDR2 FQNEAQ. The CDR3 nucleotides read TGTGCCAGCAGCCCCCGGACAGGGGGCGCGGAGGGCTACACCTTC. Translated, it gives CASSPRTGGAEGYTF.

The chain has TRBV7-9 and TRBJ2-7, with D possibly being TRBD2 (6 bases). Germline V gene sequence: CDR1 SEHNR, CDR2 FQNEAQ (reference sequence). Trimming removed 4 bases from V and 5 bases from J, with 9 bases in between. The CDR3 has 12 amino acids. The CDR3: CASSSSVNEQYF. CDR3 sequence (DNA): TGTGCCAGCAGCTCTAGCGTCAACGAGCAGTACTTC. The full variable domain, in which reference TRBV7-9 and TRBJ2-7 provide the parts outside the CDR3, is DTGVSQNPRHKITKRGQNVTFRCDPISEHNRLYWYRQTLGQGPEFLTYFQNEAQLEKSRLLSDRFSAERPKGSFSTLEIQRTEQGDSAMYLCASSSSVNEQYFGPGTRLTVT.

Remarks on this clonotype: Possible read error: a much larger clone is one base away. The rearrangement uses TRBV2 and TRBJ2-7, with TRBD1 identical over 7 bases. CDR1 and CDR2 (germline): SNHLY, FYNNEI. The CDR3 is 16 amino acids. DNA for the CDR3: TGTGTCAGCAGTGATCCGGACAGGTTCGGCTCCTACGAGCAGTACTTC. It encodes CVSSDPDRFGSYEQYF.

J is TRBJ1-6 and V is TRBV4-1; 8 bases line up with TRBD1. This CDR3 is 15 amino acids long. Germline loops: CDR1 MGHRA, CDR2 YSYEKL. The trim removed 1 base at V and 14 bases at J, leaving 10 bases unmatched. The CDR3 here is CASSQVGAGGSSLHF. As DNA, the CDR3 is TGCGCCAGCAGCCAAGTGGGGGCAGGGGGCTCATCCCTCCACTTT.

This clonotype was seen at least ten times. This chain uses TRBV24-1 with TRBJ1-5, with TRBD1 matching over 7 bases. V trimming: 3 bases; J trimming: 1 base; junction bases outside the gene matches: 5. Per germline, CDR1 KGHDR and CDR2 SFDVKD. The CDR3 extends over 16 amino acids. This CDR3 reads CATSDEDRPSNQPQHF. Written as DNA, the CDR3 is TGTGCCACCAGTGATGAGGACAGGCCCAGCAATCAGCCCCAGCATTTT.

This clonotype was recorded many times. The V gene is TRBV28, the J gene TRBJ1-5; 9 bases are a match to TRBD1. The V gene end was trimmed by 1 base and the J gene end by 6 bases; junction bases not matched to a gene: 10. The CDR3 is made up of 17 amino acids. The germline CDR1 and CDR2 sequences are MDHEN and SYDVKM. The chain's CDR3 is CASSLFTGQGEGQPQHF. As DNA, the CDR3 is TGTGCCAGCAGTTTATTCACGGGACAGGGCGAGGGTCAGCCCCAGCATTTT.

This clonotype was seen a few times. The chain employs TRBV30 and TRBJ1-1; 10 nucleotides match TRBD1. CDR3 length: 14 amino acids. J was trimmed by 3 bases and V by 3 bases; bases with no gene match: 4. Germline CDR1 is GTSNPN and CDR2 is SVGIG (reference sequence). CDR3 region: CAWRTGQGDTEAFF. The CDR3 DNA follows: TGTGCCTGGAGGACCGGACAGGGGGACACTGAAGCTTTCTTT. Using reference TRBV30 and TRBJ1-1 for the parts outside the CDR3, the full variable domain is SQTIHQWPATLVQPVGSPLSLECTVEGTSNPNLYWYRQAAGRGLQLLFYSVGIGQISSEVPQNLSASRPQDRQFILSSKKLLLSDSGFYLCAWRTGQGDTEAFFGQGTRLTVV.

This chain links TRBV28 with TRBJ2-2; 9 positions agree with TRBD1. V lost 9 bases to trimming and J lost 8 bases; unmatched junction nucleotides: 4. In germline, CDR1 is MDHEN, CDR2 SYDVKM. The CDR3 contains 12 residues. For the CDR3, the DNA is TGTGCCAGTACAGGGGGCGGGGGGGAGCTGTTTTTT. It specifies CASTGGGGELFF.

The CDR3 region has the DNA TGCAGTGCTCGGGGGACACAAGAGACCCAGTACTTC. Translated: CSARGTQETQYF. This chain links TRBV20-1 with TRBJ2-5, with D perhaps being TRBD1 or TRBD2 (6 bases each). The CDR3 runs 12 residues. V lost 5 bases, J lost 2 bases, and 9 bases lay in between. Germline V gene sequence: CDR1 DFQATT, CDR2 SNEGSKA (reference sequence).